This T cell receptor (beta chain) was captured by sequencing in a study of cytomegalovirus exposure and HLA in healthy donors. Whole-study results and caveats: Among CMV-associated TCR beta chains, most appeared HLA-restricted in a later analysis.

PCR used 60 Vbeta primers and 13 Jbeta primers. TCRdb keeps only in-frame clones here, not all; method: immunoSEQ multiplex PCR. The repertoire table contains 30,000 to 35,000 clones. On this clone itself: Its antigen is currently unknown.

The CDR3 contains 15 residues. V shed 6 bases and J 8 bases; nucleotides not matched to a gene: 12. Germline lookup yields CDR1 SNHLY and CDR2 FYNNEI. Input material: PBMCs. The receptor comes from a woman between 40 and 50 years old in good health and CMV-seropositive. The rearrangement uses TRBV2 and TRBJ2-1; 8 positions match TRBD2. The DNA for the CDR3 is TGTGCCAGCAGCCCACCACATAGCGGGGTCTATGAGCAGTTCTTC. As protein: CASSPPHSGVYEQFF.